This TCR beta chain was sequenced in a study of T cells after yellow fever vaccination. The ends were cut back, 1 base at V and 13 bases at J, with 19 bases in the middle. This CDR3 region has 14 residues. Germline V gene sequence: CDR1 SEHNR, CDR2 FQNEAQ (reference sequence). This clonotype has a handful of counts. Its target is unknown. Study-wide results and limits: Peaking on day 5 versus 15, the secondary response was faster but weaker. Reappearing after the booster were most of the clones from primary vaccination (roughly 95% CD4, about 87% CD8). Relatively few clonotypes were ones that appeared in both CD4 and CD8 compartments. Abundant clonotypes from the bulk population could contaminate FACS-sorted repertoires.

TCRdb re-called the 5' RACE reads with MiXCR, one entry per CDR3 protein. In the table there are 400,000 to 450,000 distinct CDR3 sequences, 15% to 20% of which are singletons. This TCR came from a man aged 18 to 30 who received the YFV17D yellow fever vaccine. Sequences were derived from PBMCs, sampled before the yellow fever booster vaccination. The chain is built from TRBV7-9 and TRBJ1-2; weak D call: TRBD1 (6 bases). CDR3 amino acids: CASSLVDGGPRLTF. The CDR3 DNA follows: TGTGCCAGCAGCTTAGTAGACGGGGGCCCCAGGCTCACCTTC.